The 8 T cell receptor beta chains listed next were all sequenced from one sample in a study of blood T cell repertoires in COVID-19. Data came from immunoSEQ multiplex PCR; TCRdb stores just in-frame clones and leaves some out. The repertoire holds a few hundred thousand clones, with 65% to 90% as singletons. The sample consisted of peripheral blood. The receptors stem from a woman aged 45-65 years with acute or convalescent COVID-19.

This chain links TRBV5-8 with TRBJ2-3; D gene ambiguous. This CDR3 spans 11 amino acids. Per germline, CDR1 SGHTS and CDR2 YDEGEE. Trimming stripped 4 bases from V and 6 bases from J, with 6 bases between. The CDR3 loop is CASSPEDTQYF. The CDR3 DNA reads TGTGCCAGCAGCCCCGAGGATACGCAGTATTTT.

The CDR3 reads CGTGRNIQYF. DNA for the CDR3: TGTGGGACAGGGAGGAACATTCAGTACTTC. J is TRBJ2-4 and V is TRBV28, with 8 bases identical to TRBD1. This CDR3 comprises 10 residues. Germline CDR1 reads MDHEN; CDR2 reads SYDVKM.

The genes are TRBV4-3 and TRBJ2-7; 11 bases line up with TRBD1. The V gene end was trimmed by 1 base and the J gene end by 6 bases; junction bases not matched to a gene: 8. The CDR3 has 16 amino acids. CDR1 is LGHNA and CDR2 is YSLEER in the germline V gene. CDR3 sequence (DNA): TGCGCCAGCAGCCAAGCCGGGGGACAGGGGGTAGGCGAGCAGTACTTC. This sequence encodes CASSQAGGQGVGEQYF.

V gene TRBV7-9 combines with J gene TRBJ1-1, with a weak D call TRBD1 (5 bases). Germline lookup yields CDR1 SEHNR and CDR2 FQNEAQ (reference sequence). Between the trimmed V and J ends, which lost 5 bases and 11 bases, there was a span of 15 bases. The CDR3 runs to 12 residues. CDR3 bases: TGTGCCAGCAGCCCGGAAGGGGAACCGGCTTTCTTT. Protein product: CASSPEGEPAFF.

V is TRBV27 and J is TRBJ2-3; TRBD2 aligns across 9 bases. CDR3 size: 13 residues. Germline CDR1 reads MNHEY; CDR2 reads SMNVEV (reference sequence). The trim removed 6 bases at V and 7 bases at J, leaving 5 bases unmatched. The CDR3 DNA is TGTGCCAGCAGGGCTAGCGGGGAAAATACGCAGTATTTT. Amino acid sequence: CASRASGENTQYF.

The rearrangement links TRBV15 to TRBJ2-5; 10 nucleotides agree with TRBD2. V lost 5 bases, J lost 4 bases, and 7 bases stayed unmatched. Per the germline V gene, CDR1 is LNHNV and CDR2 is YYDKDF (reference sequence). The CDR3 totals 15 residues. CDR3 coding DNA: TGTGCCACCAGCTCACGGACTAGCGGCGGAGAGACCCAGTACTTC. Its translation: CATSSRTSGGETQYF.

The chain has TRBV19 and TRBJ2-1; perhaps TRBD2 as D (5 bases). Per germline, CDR1 LNHDA and CDR2 SQIVND (reference sequence). Trimming took 7 bases from V and 9 from J, leaving 13 bases between them. The CDR3 runs to 12 residues. CDR3: CASNGGVGEQFF. CDR3 DNA sequence: TGTGCCAGTAACGGAGGAGTCGGTGAGCAGTTCTTC.

The chain joins TRBV20-1 to TRBJ2-1, with D maybe TRBD2 (5 bases). Trimming cost V 3 bases and J 7 bases, with 19 bases left between them. Germline CDR1 is DFQATT and CDR2 is SNEGSKA (reference sequence). The CDR3 contains 15 residues. CDR3 nucleotide sequence: TGCAGTGCTAGTCTAGGGAGAGGGCCGGATAATGAGCAGTTCTTC. Translation gives CSASLGRGPDNEQFF.